This passage covers 21 T cell receptor beta chains from one sample sequenced in a study of beta chain features in type 1 diabetes. The study reverse transcribed the entire isolated RNA, so it sequenced expressed TCRB transcripts. Clones were sequenced by immunoSEQ multiplex PCR, and TCRdb holds only the in-frame ones, with some missing. This sample has 200,000 to 300,000 clones, with 9.5% to 13% found just once. Overall study results and limits: Shortening of TCRB CDR3s, moderate but significant, appeared in all four CD4+ subsets of Type 1 diabetes patients.

No antigen has been identified for these receptors. The sequenced sample was naive CD4+ T cells from blood. The receptors originated from a man between 25 and 39 years old with type 1 diabetes.

This clone came up a few times. The chain is built from TRBV6-6 and TRBJ2-5, with D tentatively TRBD2 (6 bases). The CDR3 has 14 residues. CDR1 MNHNY and CDR2 SVGAGI come from the germline V gene (reference sequence). With 0 bases removed from V and 2 bases from J, the gap between germline ends came to 7 bases. CDR3 DNA: TGTGCCAGCAGTTACTCGGGGAGGCAAGAGACCCAGTACTTC. Translation gives CASSYSGRQETQYF.

A few counts support this clone. This rearrangement joins TRBV7-2 to TRBJ2-7; 10 positions match TRBD2. The J segment lost 3 bases and the V segment lost 1 base, leaving 0 bases of the junction unmatched. The CDR3 covers 14 residues. Per germline, CDR1 SGHTA and CDR2 FQGNSA. CDR3 nucleotide sequence: TGTGCCAGCAGCTTAGGACTAGCGGGCTACGAGCAGTACTTC. It encodes CASSLGLAGYEQYF.

The V call is TRBV4-3, the J call TRBJ2-7; possible D gene TRBD2, 5 bases. The CDR3 totals 14 residues. Trimming stripped 4 bases from V and 2 bases from J, with 12 bases between. Germline V lookup: CDR1 LGHNA, CDR2 YSLEER. CDR3 DNA: TGCGCCAGCAGCCCTAGCCGGCCCGCCTACGAGCAGTACTTC. Encoded protein: CASSPSRPAYEQYF.

This sequence joins TRBV11-2 and TRBJ2-1; 9 nucleotides align to TRBD2. This CDR3 comprises 15 residues. The V gene's germline CDR1 is SGHAT and CDR2 FQNNGV. Losses at the gene ends were 5 bases for V and 4 bases for J; bases not matched to a gene: 6. CDR3: CASSALAGRYNEQFF. The CDR3 nucleotides are TGTGCCAGCAGCGCCCTAGCGGGGAGATACAATGAGCAGTTCTTC. Drawing the rest from reference TRBV11-2 and TRBJ2-1, the complete variable domain is EAGVAQSPRYKIIEKRQSVAFWCNPISGHATLYWYQQILGQGPKLLIQFQNNGVVDDSQLPKDRFSAERLKGVDSTLKIQPAKLEDSAVYLCASSALAGRYNEQFFGPGTRLTVL.

The chain uses TRBV6-5 and TRBJ2-1; 8 nucleotides line up with TRBD1. V was clipped by 6 bases and J by 1 base; unmatched bases: 5. The CDR3 consists of 15 residues. In germline, CDR1 is MNHEY, CDR2 SVGAGI. DNA for the CDR3: TGTGCCAGCAGCTTTCGACAGGGGTCCTACAATGAGCAGTTCTTC. Amino acid sequence: CASSFRQGSYNEQFF.

About this clone: Other DNA sequences within the sample encode an identical CDR3. The chain carries TRBV5-4 and TRBJ2-5; D is undetermined. V was cut by 4 bases and J by 1 base, with 2 bases left in between. The V gene's germline CDR1 is SGHNT and CDR2 YYREEE (reference sequence). This CDR3 is built from 11 residues. The CDR3 spells CASSLQETQYF. The CDR3 DNA sequence: TGTGCCAGCAGCCTCCAAGAGACCCAGTACTTC. Drawing the rest from reference TRBV5-4 and TRBJ2-5, the complete variable domain is ETGVTQSPTHLIKTRGQQVTLRCSSQSGHNTVSWYQQALGQGPQFIFQYYREEENGRGNFPPRFSGLQFPNYSSELNVNALELDDSALYLCASSLQETQYFGPGTRLLVL.

In its sample, this clone was seen a few times. This chain uses TRBV6-5 with TRBJ2-3, with D tentatively TRBD1 (5 bases). The CDR3 length is 14 residues. Per the germline V gene, CDR1 is MNHEY and CDR2 is SVGAGI. V was trimmed by 0 bases and J by 4 bases, leaving 8 bases between them. CDR3 region: CASSYSPRADTQYF. The CDR3 region has the DNA TGTGCCAGCAGTTACTCGCCCAGGGCAGATACGCAGTATTTT.

On this clone itself: The sample has other DNA sequences that encode this CDR3 too. V usage is TRBV9 and J usage is TRBJ2-5; unclear D gene. The germline gives CDR1 SGDLS, CDR2 YYNGEE. Deletions cut 0 bases from V and 2 bases from J, with 8 bases between. The CDR3 is 14 residues long. CDR3: CASSVGGQQETQYF. CDR3 sequence (DNA): TGTGCCAGCAGCGTAGGTGGGCAGCAAGAGACCCAGTACTTC.

This clone was counted only a few times. The J gene is TRBJ1-5, the V gene TRBV7-2, with 8 bases identical to TRBD1. This CDR3 comprises 17 residues. V lost 5 bases to trimming and J lost 3 bases; unmatched junction nucleotides: 12. Germline V gives CDR1 SGHTA, CDR2 FQGNSA. The CDR3 region has the DNA TGTGCCAGCAGCCCTTGGACAGGGCTGAGTATCAATCAGCCCCAGCATTTT. Protein sequence: CASSPWTGLSINQPQHF.

V gene TRBV10-3 combines with J gene TRBJ2-5, with D perhaps TRBD1 (5 bases). The germline V gene encodes CDR1 ENHRY and CDR2 SYGVKD. V was clipped by 2 bases and J by 1 base, with 5 bases between them. This CDR3 spans 13 amino acids. CDR3 in DNA: TGTGCCATCAGTGAGGGGGCCCAAGAGACCCAGTACTTC. Protein product: CAISEGAQETQYF.

This clone was counted a few times. The V and J genes are TRBV30 and TRBJ1-2; D unclear. The CDR3 loop spans 13 amino acids. Germline CDR1 is GTSNPN and CDR2 is SVGIG (reference sequence). V was clipped by 8 bases and J by 6 bases, with 19 bases between them. The CDR3 DNA reads as TGTGCCGGAACCACAACGTTGGGCGATGGCTACACCTTC. It is translated as CAGTTTLGDGYTF.

The sample holds a few counts of this clone. The chain is built from TRBV5-1 and TRBJ2-5, with 7 bases that match TRBD1. V dropped 0 bases and J dropped 2; count of bases not matched to a gene: 4. This CDR3 has 15 amino acids. Germline CDR1 is SGHRS and CDR2 is YFSETQ. CDR3 DNA sequence: TGCGCCAGCAGCTTGGAATCAGGGGGACAAGAGACCCAGTACTTC. This sequence encodes CASSLESGGQETQYF.

This clone appeared a few times. The genes are TRBV7-8 and TRBJ1-2, with D maybe TRBD1 (5 bases). The CDR3 spans 13 residues. With 5 bases removed from V and 8 bases from J, the gap between germline ends came to 15 bases. Germline V gene data show CDR1 as SGHVS and CDR2 as FQNEAQ. As DNA, the CDR3 is TGTGCCAGCAGCCGGCAGGGAACAGAAGGCTACACCTTC. The encoded protein is CASSRQGTEGYTF.

V usage is TRBV7-6 and J usage is TRBJ2-5; D is perhaps TRBD1 (7 bases). The CDR3 length is 14 residues. V was cut by 5 bases and J by 6 bases, with 16 bases left in between. Germline CDR1 reads SGHVS; CDR2 reads FNYEAQ. The CDR3: CASSPGGGIQTQYF. CDR3 bases: TGTGCCAGCAGCCCAGGAGGGGGCATTCAGACCCAGTACTTC. Looking up the rest from reference TRBV7-6 and TRBJ2-5 gives the full variable domain: GAGVSQSPRYKVTKRGQDVALRCDPISGHVSLYWYRQALGQGPEFLTYFNYEAQQDKSGLPNDRFSAERPEGSISTLTIQRTEQRDSAMYRCASSPGGGIQTQYFGPGTRLLVL.

The J gene is TRBJ2-7, the V gene TRBV5-1, with D possibly being TRBD1 (6 bases). Germline CDR1 is SGHRS and CDR2 is YFSETQ. V was pared by 0 bases and J by 3 bases, with 10 bases between. This CDR3 region has 14 residues. As DNA, the CDR3 is TGCGCCAGCAGCTTGGTGGCGGACAGCTACGAGCAGTACTTC. Amino acids: CASSLVADSYEQYF.

Here the CDR3 DNA reads TGTGCCTGGAGTGTGGGGACAGGGGAACAGCCCCAGCATTTT. Residues: CAWSVGTGEQPQHF. The chain combines TRBV30 with TRBJ1-5; 10 bases fit TRBD1. With 0 bases clipped from V and 7 bases from J, the junction kept 3 bases outside the gene matches. Germline V CDR1 and CDR2: GTSNPN, SVGIG (reference sequence). This CDR3 region has 14 residues.

This clone was seen a few times. The V gene is TRBV5-6, the J gene TRBJ1-2; 10 positions match TRBD1. This CDR3 is built from 16 residues. Germline V gene lookup returns CDR1 SGHDT and CDR2 YYEEEE. Losses at the gene ends were 4 bases for V and 4 bases for J; bases not matched to a gene: 10. CDR3 in DNA: TGTGCCAGCAGCCTAACCGGGACAGGGGCCACCTATGGCTACACCTTC. This encodes CASSLTGTGATYGYTF.

V and J are TRBV30 and TRBJ1-5; TRBD1 agrees at 8 bases. This CDR3 has 12 amino acids. V gave up 2 bases and J gave up 9 bases; unmatched junction bases: 3. Germline V gene data show CDR1 as GTSNPN and CDR2 as SVGIG (reference sequence). CDR3 in DNA: TGTGCCTGGAGTCCTACAGGGGGGCCCCAGCATTTT. Its translation: CAWSPTGGPQHF. Full variable domain (rest looked up from reference TRBV30 and TRBJ1-5): SQTIHQWPATLVQPVGSPLSLECTVEGTSNPNLYWYRQAAGRGLQLLFYSVGIGQISSEVPQNLSASRPQDRQFILSSKKLLLSDSGFYLCAWSPTGGPQHFGDGTRLSIL.

This clone was seen a few times. The chain couples TRBV7-9 to TRBJ2-7; 8 bases match TRBD1. The CDR3 loop spans 15 amino acids. The germline V gene has CDR1 SEHNR and CDR2 FQNEAQ (reference sequence). The ends lost 5 bases at V and 0 bases at J; junction bases unmatched: 6. The CDR3: CASSTRTGSSYEQYF. CDR3 nucleotides: TGTGCCAGCAGCACTCGGACAGGGAGCTCCTACGAGCAGTACTTC. The complete variable domain, with remaining parts taken from reference TRBV7-9 and TRBJ2-7, reads DTGVSQNPRHKITKRGQNVTFRCDPISEHNRLYWYRQTLGQGPEFLTYFQNEAQLEKSRLLSDRFSAERPKGSFSTLEIQRTEQGDSAMYLCASSTRTGSSYEQYFGPGTRLTVT.

This chain joins TRBV28 and TRBJ2-7; no clear D. Per germline, CDR1 MDHEN and CDR2 SYDVKM. Deletions cut 7 bases from V and 2 bases from J, with 15 bases between. This CDR3 is built from 14 residues. CDR3 in amino acids: CASIPTPGTYEQYF. CDR3 nucleotide sequence: TGTGCCAGCATCCCAACCCCCGGTACCTACGAGCAGTACTTC.

This clone has a handful of counts. The DNA of the CDR3 is TGTGCCAGCACCCCCCGGGGGGAGGCCGGGGAGCTGTTTTTT. Protein product: CASTPRGEAGELFF. This sequence joins TRBV9 and TRBJ2-2; 7 nucleotides align to TRBD2. The CDR3 consists of 14 residues. V was clipped by 6 bases and J by 6 bases; unmatched bases: 8. CDR1 and CDR2 (germline): SGDLS, YYNGEE.